This T cell receptor beta chain was sequenced in a study of response to subunit inactivated influenza vaccine. The study's findings and limits: T cells newly recruited by each seasonal influenza vaccination are few, the authors suggested.

CDR3 length: 15 residues. Germline CDR1 and CDR2: MNHEY and SVGEGT. Germline trimming cut 5 bases from V and 5 bases from J; bases unmatched to any gene: 9. This clonotype was picked up a small number of times. Its cognate antigen is unknown. TCRdb passed the RT-PCR reads through MiXCR, listing each CDR3 protein once. The repertoire has hundreds of thousands of distinct CDR3 sequences, approximately 14% of them found once; the top ten carry around 7%. The origin of this receptor is a man in his fifties or sixties who received an inactivated influenza vaccine. Material: PBMCs from blood, obtained 14 to 15 days before vaccination. The gene calls are TRBV6-2 or TRBV6-3 and TRBJ2-5; 9 bases map to TRBD1. The DNA for the CDR3 is TGTGCCAGCAGTCCTCCCGGGACAGGGTTGGAGACCCAGTACTTC. Its protein is CASSPPGTGLETQYF.